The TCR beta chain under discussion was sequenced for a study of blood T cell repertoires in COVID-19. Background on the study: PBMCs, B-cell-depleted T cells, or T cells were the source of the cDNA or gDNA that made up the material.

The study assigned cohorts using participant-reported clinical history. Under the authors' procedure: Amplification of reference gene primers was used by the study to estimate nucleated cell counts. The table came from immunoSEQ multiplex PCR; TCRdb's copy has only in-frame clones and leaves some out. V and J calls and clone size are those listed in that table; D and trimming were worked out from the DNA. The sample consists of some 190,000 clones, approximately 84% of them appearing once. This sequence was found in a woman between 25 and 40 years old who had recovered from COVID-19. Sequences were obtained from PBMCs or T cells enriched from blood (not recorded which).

CDR3 loop: CASSLRRVYGYTF. The CDR3 DNA reads as TGTGCCAGCAGTTTGCGGCGAGTCTATGGCTACACCTTC. The V call is TRBV12-3 or TRBV12-4, the J call TRBJ1-2; no definite D call. V lost 3 bases to trimming and J lost 4 bases, with 9 bases between them. This CDR3 spans 13 amino acids.